Shown below are 12 T cell receptor beta chains from a single sample sequenced in a study of blood T cell repertoires in COVID-19. The data were produced by immunoSEQ multiplex PCR, yet TCRdb's version contains in-frame clones alone and is incomplete. The sample records about 230,000 clones, around four fifths being singletons. Sequencing input: peripheral blood. These receptor sequences come from a man aged 40-50 years with acute or convalescent COVID-19.

The chain uses TRBV27 and TRBJ2-1; TRBD2 aligns across 11 bases. Trimming removed 5 bases from V and 11 bases from J; junction bases left unmatched: 8. The CDR3 consists of 14 residues. The germline CDR1 and CDR2 sequences are MNHEY and SMNVEV (reference sequence). In DNA, the CDR3 is TGTGCCAGCAGTCGGACTAGCGGGCCCCTAAAGCAGTTCTTC. Residues: CASSRTSGPLKQFF.

The CDR3 DNA reads TGTGCCAGCAGCCAAGAAGGGAGCAATGAGCAGTTCTTC. Amino acid sequence: CASSQEGSNEQFF. V gene TRBV4-2 combines with J gene TRBJ2-1; perhaps TRBD2 as D (5 bases). The CDR3 is 13 residues long. Trimming stripped 0 bases from V and 6 bases from J, with 6 bases between. Per the germline V gene, CDR1 is LGHNA and CDR2 is YNFKEQ.

This clone showed up just a few times. This chain joins TRBV29-1 and TRBJ2-1, with 13 bases aligning to TRBD2. There are 14 residues in the CDR3. The germline V gene has CDR1 SQVTM and CDR2 ANQGSEA. V lost 4 bases, J lost 9 bases, and 6 bases stayed unmatched. The CDR3 is CSVVGLAGVGEQFF. CDR3 DNA sequence: TGCAGCGTTGTTGGACTAGCGGGAGTCGGTGAGCAGTTCTTC.

The chain uses TRBV4-1 and TRBJ1-5, with 8 bases lining up with TRBD1. Unmatched junction bases numbered 1, after V lost 4 bases and J lost 5 bases. Germline V gene lookup returns CDR1 MGHRA and CDR2 YSYEKL. The CDR3 extends over 13 amino acids. The CDR3 DNA reads TGCGCCAGCAGCCTGACAGGGGATCAGCCCCAGCATTTT. Translated: CASSLTGDQPQHF.

The chain employs TRBV5-4 and TRBJ2-3; 7 nucleotides agree with TRBD1. The junction had 7 bases not matched to a gene; V was cut back by 2 bases and J by 4 bases. The germline V gene encodes CDR1 SGHNT and CDR2 YYREEE (reference sequence). The CDR3 consists of 15 residues. CDR3 sequence: CASSLPGTVADTQYF. In DNA, the CDR3 is TGTGCCAGCAGCTTACCGGGGACAGTGGCAGATACGCAGTATTTT.

In its sample, this clone was seen once. The V call is TRBV4-3, the J call TRBJ1-2; weak D call: TRBD1 (6 bases). This CDR3 contains 14 residues. Germline CDR1 reads LGHNA; CDR2 reads YSLEER. The V gene lost 4 bases and the J gene lost 6 bases, with 15 bases spanning the gap. In nucleotides, the CDR3 is TGCGCCAGCAGCCCACAAACAGGGTCGGATGGCTACACCTTC. The encoded protein is CASSPQTGSDGYTF.

The J gene is TRBJ1-5, the V gene TRBV19; the D gene is possibly TRBD1 (6 bases). This CDR3 has 14 amino acids. V was trimmed by 5 bases and J by 4 bases, leaving 12 bases between them. From germline, CDR1 is LNHDA and CDR2 SQIVND (reference sequence). The CDR3 coding sequence is TGTGCCAGTAGTCTCAGGGGTCCGAATCAGCCCCAGCATTTT. This gives the protein CASSLRGPNQPQHF.

The J gene is TRBJ1-5, the V gene TRBV6-2 or TRBV6-3, with TRBD1 as a possible D gene (6 bases). Germline V lookup: CDR1 MNHEY, CDR2 SVGEGT. The CDR3 consists of 13 residues. V lost 5 bases and J lost 5, with 10 bases in between. The DNA for the CDR3 is TGTGCCAGCAGTCGACAGGCGCATCAGCCCCAGCATTTT. Encoded protein: CASSRQAHQPQHF.

This clone was seen a few times. The chain couples TRBV30 to TRBJ1-1; D is unresolved. There are 14 residues in the CDR3. The V end was cut by 0 bases, the J end by 1 base, with 9 bases between. Germline CDR1 reads GTSNPN; CDR2 reads SVGIG (reference sequence). CDR3 sequence (DNA): TGTGCCTGGAGTGTACAGATACCGAACACTGAAGCTTTCTTT. Translated, it gives CAWSVQIPNTEAFF.

The chain recombines TRBV7-9 with TRBJ1-1; no reliable D call. The germline V gene has CDR1 SEHNR and CDR2 FQNEAQ (reference sequence). This CDR3 has 14 amino acids. With 4 bases removed from V and 4 bases from J, the gap between germline ends came to 13 bases. The CDR3 sequence is CASSSLIRGTEAFF. In DNA form, the CDR3 reads TGTGCCAGCAGCTCTCTAATCCGGGGCACTGAAGCTTTCTTT.

The chain links TRBV7-9 to TRBJ1-3; D unclear. Germline CDR1 is SEHNR and CDR2 is FQNEAQ (reference sequence). V was clipped by 6 bases and J by 0 bases, with 9 bases between them. This CDR3 contains 14 residues. The CDR3 nucleotides read TGTGCCAGCAGACAGTTGTTCTCTGGAAACACCATATATTTT. Its protein is CASRQLFSGNTIYF. Together with reference TRBV7-9 and TRBJ1-3, the CDR3 gives the full variable domain: DTGVSQNPRHKITKRGQNVTFRCDPISEHNRLYWYRQTLGQGPEFLTYFQNEAQLEKSRLLSDRFSAERPKGSFSTLEIQRTEQGDSAMYLCASRQLFSGNTIYFGEGSWLTVV.

This rearrangement joins TRBV7-9 to TRBJ2-2, with 13 bases that match TRBD2. The V and J ends lost 5 bases and 2 bases, in that order; junction bases with no gene match: 5. Germline CDR1 reads SEHNR; CDR2 reads FQNEAQ (reference sequence). This CDR3 has 17 residues. The CDR3: CASSVRLAGGNTGELFF. In nucleotides, the CDR3 is TGTGCCAGCAGCGTCCGACTAGCGGGAGGTAACACCGGGGAGCTGTTTTTT.